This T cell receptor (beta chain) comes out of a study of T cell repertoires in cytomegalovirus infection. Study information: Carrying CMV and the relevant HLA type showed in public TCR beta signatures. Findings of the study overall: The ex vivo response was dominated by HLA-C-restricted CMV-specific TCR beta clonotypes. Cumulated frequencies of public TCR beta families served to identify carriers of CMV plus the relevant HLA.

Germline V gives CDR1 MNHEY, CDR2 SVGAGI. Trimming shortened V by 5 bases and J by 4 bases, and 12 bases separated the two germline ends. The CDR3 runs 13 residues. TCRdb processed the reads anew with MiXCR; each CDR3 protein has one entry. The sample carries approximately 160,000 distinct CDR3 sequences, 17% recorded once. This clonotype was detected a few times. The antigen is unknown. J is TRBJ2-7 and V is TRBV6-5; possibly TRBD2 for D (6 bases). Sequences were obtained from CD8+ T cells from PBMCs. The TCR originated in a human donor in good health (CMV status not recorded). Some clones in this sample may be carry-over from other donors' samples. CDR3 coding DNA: TGTGCCAGCAGTGAGGGACTTTCTTACGAGCAGTACTTC. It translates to CASSEGLSYEQYF.